This passage covers 13 T cell receptor beta chains from one sample sequenced in a study of regulatory T cells in long-lasting Graves disease (dated by TCRdb to the early 2020s). Library prep was done by multiplex PCR. Sequencing took place on an Illumina HiSeq 4000. iRepertoire HTBI primers and Arm-PCR amplification of CDR3 regions were used to construct TCR beta libraries. The public reads were run again by TCRdb, first through fastp at Q25 and then through MiXCR, and only productive beta chains were kept. Records with the same CDR3 protein are collapsed into one entry carrying the most frequent genes and DNA. Within this sample are 450,000 to 700,000 distinct CDR3 sequences, with 13% of them counted one time only. The top ten clonotypes cover roughly 10% of the sample. The label giving this sample's time point can be read as: newly diagnosed GD, antithyroid drugs for less than 3 months. For both TCR sequencing and RNA sequencing, RNA was extracted from PBMCs in TRIzol.

In addition, the sample was reused for a study of T cells in Graves' hyperthyroidism and ophthalmopathy.

Here the sequenced sample was peripheral blood mononuclear cells (PBMCs), taken at new diagnosis, from a patient treated with antithyroid drugs. The receptors stem from a man aged 25 to 45 with Graves disease. Donor details come from another sample of the same person, matched by shared clones.

This clonotype came up many times. The V and J genes are TRBV29-1 and TRBJ2-3; the match to TRBD2 covers 8 bases. This CDR3 comprises 15 residues. Germline V CDR1 and CDR2: SQVTM, ANQGSEA. The J segment lost 3 bases and the V segment lost 1 base, leaving 6 bases of the junction unmatched. The DNA for the CDR3 is TGCAGCGTTGAAGGAGGGCTAGCGGGTACAGATACGCAGTATTTT. It specifies CSVEGGLAGTDTQYF.

The V gene is TRBV6-9, the J gene TRBJ1-1; no clear D. The CDR3 length is 15 residues. Trimming removed 3 bases from V and 5 bases from J, with 16 bases in between. Germline-derived CDR1 and CDR2 are MNHGY and SVAAGI. The CDR3 nucleotides read TGTGCCAGCAGTTACCTCCTCGGGGTCCGGACTGAAGCTTTCTTT. This translates into CASSYLLGVRTEAFF.

In its sample, this clonotype was seen many times. CDR3 in DNA: TGTGCTAGTGCCGAGGACTACCCCCGAGTAGAGCAGTACTTC. Its protein product is CASAEDYPRVEQYF. V is TRBV12-5 and J is TRBJ2-7, with D tentatively TRBD2 (6 bases). This CDR3 spans 14 amino acids. V shed 7 bases and J shed 7 bases, with 20 bases lying between them. Germline loops: CDR1 LGHNT, CDR2 FRNRAP.

In this sample, this clonotype turned up many times. The rearrangement joins TRBV27 to TRBJ2-1, with 10 bases fitting TRBD2. Trimming removed 4 bases from V and 3 bases from J; junction bases left unmatched: 9. From germline, CDR1 is MNHEY and CDR2 SMNVEV (reference sequence). This CDR3 spans 17 amino acids. As DNA, the CDR3 is TGTGCCAGCAGTTCTAAAACTAGCGGGAAGGGCTACAATGAGCAGTTCTTC. Translating it yields CASSSKTSGKGYNEQFF.

In this sample, this clonotype turned up many times. This rearrangement joins TRBV2 to TRBJ2-7; D is unresolved. CDR3 length: 13 residues. Germline CDR1 is SNHLY and CDR2 is FYNNEI. With 5 bases removed from V and 1 base from J, the gap between germline ends came to 9 bases. This CDR3 is CASSQSISYEQYF. CDR3 coding DNA: TGTGCCAGCAGTCAATCCATATCCTACGAGCAGTACTTC.

This clonotype has only a few counts. The genes are TRBV19 and TRBJ1-1, with D tentatively TRBD1 (5 bases). CDR3 length: 14 residues. Per germline, CDR1 LNHDA and CDR2 SQIVND (reference sequence). V gave up 3 bases and J gave up 1 base, with 9 bases separating them. CDR3 DNA: TGTGCCAGTAGTATTACAGGATCGAACACTGAAGCTTTCTTT. This gives the protein CASSITGSNTEAFF.

This clonotype has a count of ten or more. This chain's CDR3 is CASSFTGSAYEQYF. The CDR3 bases are TGTGCCAGCAGTTTTACGGGCTCTGCCTACGAGCAGTACTTC. The chain combines TRBV28 with TRBJ2-7; unclear D gene. Germline V CDR1 and CDR2: MDHEN, SYDVKM. CDR3 length: 14 amino acids. Trimming removed 3 bases from V and 2 bases from J, with 11 bases in between.

The gene calls are TRBV18 and TRBJ2-1, with D unclear. Germline CDR1 is KGHSH and CDR2 is LQKENI. This CDR3 has 12 residues. With 4 bases removed from V and 10 bases from J, the gap between germline ends came to 11 bases. CDR3 DNA sequence: TGTGCCAGCTCACTGACTGGTAAGGAGCAGTTCTTC. Translating it yields CASSLTGKEQFF. Using reference TRBV18 and TRBJ2-1 for the parts outside the CDR3, the full variable domain is NAGVMQNPRHLVRRRGQEARLRCSPMKGHSHVYWYRQLPEEGLKFMVYLQKENIIDESGMPKERFSAEFPKEGPSILRIQQVVRGDSAAYFCASSLTGKEQFFGPGTRLTVL.

This clonotype appeared many times. This chain's CDR3 is CASSPPVRETQYF. The DNA of the CDR3 is TGTGCCAGCAGTCCCCCGGTTCGAGAGACCCAGTACTTC. V and J are TRBV18 and TRBJ2-5, with D unclear. V was pared by 8 bases and J by 4 bases, with 14 bases between. The CDR3 extends over 13 amino acids. Germline V gene lookup returns CDR1 KGHSH and CDR2 LQKENI.

This clonotype was seen many times. The chain links TRBV6-9 to TRBJ2-1, with 7 bases identical to TRBD2. The junction had 5 bases not matched to a gene; V was cut back by 3 bases and J by 0 bases. Germline CDR1 is MNHGY and CDR2 is SVAAGI. The CDR3 covers 16 residues. Here the CDR3 reads CASSYPTSASYNEQFF. CDR3 DNA sequence: TGTGCCAGCAGTTACCCCACTAGCGCCTCCTACAATGAGCAGTTCTTC.

The table lists this clonotype with many counts. This CDR3 reads CSVDVGLAGDMDTQYF. In DNA, the CDR3 is TGCAGCGTTGATGTTGGACTAGCGGGGGACATGGATACGCAGTATTTT. The gene calls are TRBV29-1 and TRBJ2-3, with TRBD2 matching 13 bases. This CDR3 is 16 amino acids long. Germline V lookup: CDR1 SQVTM, CDR2 ANQGSEA. Trimming at V came to 3 bases and at J to 6 bases, leaving 9 bases not matched to a gene.

This clonotype appeared a few times. A single base separates this from a much larger clone, so it may be a read error. V gene TRBV6-1 combines with J gene TRBJ2-7; 10 bases align to TRBD1. The trim removed 7 bases at V and 7 bases at J, leaving 10 bases unmatched. CDR1 and CDR2 from the germline V gene are MNHNS and SASEGT. The CDR3 loop spans 14 amino acids. CDR3 sequence reads: CASTRDRGLNEQYF. CDR3 coding DNA: TGTGCCAGCACTAGGGACAGGGGCCTCAATGAGCAGTACTTC.

This sequence joins TRBV6-4 and TRBJ2-7; D is ambiguous. The germline CDR1 and CDR2 sequences are MRHNA and SNTAGT. Trimming took off 0 bases at V and 7 bases at J, with 22 bases between the two ends. CDR3 length: 17 residues. The CDR3: CASSDSKGATMGLEQYF. For the CDR3, the DNA is TGTGCCAGCAGTGACTCGAAGGGTGCGACGATGGGGTTGGAGCAGTACTTC.